This T cell receptor beta chain stems from a study of T cells in Graves' hyperthyroidism and ophthalmopathy. Using RNA transcripts as the source, TCR beta CDR3 regions were amplified. The study used the HTBI primer set for a first-round RT-PCR of the TCR CDR3. MiXCR was run by TCRdb on the multiplex PCR reads, yielding one entry per CDR3 protein. The table shows over 650,000 distinct CDR3 sequences, with 45% occurring only once. Germline V lookup: CDR1 SEHNR, CDR2 FQNEAQ (reference sequence). CDR3 length: 13 amino acids. V shed 1 base and J shed 1 base, with 4 bases lying between them. Overall study findings and caveats: The authors' 13 V-J model separated ophthalmopathy from stable hyperthyroidism.

This clonotype came up many times. Its cognate antigen is unknown. This sequence originates from an adult man with Graves' disease, either hyperthyroidism or ophthalmopathy (not recorded which). The chain employs TRBV7-9 and TRBJ1-1; D is ambiguous. The specimen was peripheral blood or thyroid tissue (not recorded which). The CDR3 DNA reads TGTGCCAGCAGCTTAGACCCGAACACTGAAGCTTTCTTT. Translated: CASSLDPNTEAFF.